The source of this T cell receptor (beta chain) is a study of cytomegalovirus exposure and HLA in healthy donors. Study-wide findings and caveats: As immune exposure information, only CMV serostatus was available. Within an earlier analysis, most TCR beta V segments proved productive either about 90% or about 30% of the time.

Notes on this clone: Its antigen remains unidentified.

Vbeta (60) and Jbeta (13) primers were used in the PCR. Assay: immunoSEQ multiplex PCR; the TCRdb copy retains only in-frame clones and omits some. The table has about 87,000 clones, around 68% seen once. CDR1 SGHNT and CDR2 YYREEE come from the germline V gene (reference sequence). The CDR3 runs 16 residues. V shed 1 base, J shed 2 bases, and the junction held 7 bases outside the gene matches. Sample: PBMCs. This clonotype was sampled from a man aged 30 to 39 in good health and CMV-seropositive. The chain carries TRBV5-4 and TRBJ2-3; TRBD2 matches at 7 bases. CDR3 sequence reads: CASSLPAGPSTDTQYF. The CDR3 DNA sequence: TGTGCCAGCAGCTTGCCAGCGGGGCCCTCCACAGATACGCAGTATTTT.